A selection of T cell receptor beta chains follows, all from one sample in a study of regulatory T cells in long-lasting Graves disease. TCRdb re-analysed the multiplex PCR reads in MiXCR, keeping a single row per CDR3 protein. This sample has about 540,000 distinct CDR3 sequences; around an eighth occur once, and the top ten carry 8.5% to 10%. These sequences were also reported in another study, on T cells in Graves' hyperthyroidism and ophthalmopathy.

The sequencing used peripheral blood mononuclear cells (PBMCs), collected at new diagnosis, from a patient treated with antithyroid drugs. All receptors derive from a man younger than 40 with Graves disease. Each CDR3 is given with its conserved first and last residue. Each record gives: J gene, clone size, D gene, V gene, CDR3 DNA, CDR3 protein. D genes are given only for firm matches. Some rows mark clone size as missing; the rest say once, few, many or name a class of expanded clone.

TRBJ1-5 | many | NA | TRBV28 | TGTGCCAGCAGTTCGGTATTGGGGGCAGGGGAACAGCCCCAGCATTTT | CASSSVLGAGEQPQHF
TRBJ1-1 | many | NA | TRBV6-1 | TGTGCCAGCACCATGGGAGGGAACACTGAAGCTTTCTTT | CASTMGGNTEAFF
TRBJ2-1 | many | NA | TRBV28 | TGTGCCAGCAGCCCAAGCATTGAGCAGTTCTTC | CASSPSIEQFF
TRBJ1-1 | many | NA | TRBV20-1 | TGCAGTGCCCCGCCGGGGGGGGCGAGGGATACTGAAGCTTTCTTT | CSAPPGGARDTEAFF
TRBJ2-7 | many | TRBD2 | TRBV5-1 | TGTGCCAGCAGTTTAGCGGGATCCTACGAGCAGTACTTC | CASSLAGSYEQYF
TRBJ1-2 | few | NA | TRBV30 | TGTGCCTGGAAGGGGGGGGACTATGGCTACACCTTC | CAWKGGDYGYTF
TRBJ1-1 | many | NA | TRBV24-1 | TGTGCCACGTCCCAGGGGAACACTGAAGCTTTCTTT | CATSQGNTEAFF
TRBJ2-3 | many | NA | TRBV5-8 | TGTGCCAGCAGCTCAGATGGGGGCACAGATACGCAGTATTTT | CASSSDGGTDTQYF
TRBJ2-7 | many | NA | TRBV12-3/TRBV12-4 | TGTGCCAGCAGTACCCGACTCGGGACCATCTCTGGCGAGCAGTACTTC | CASSTRLGTISGEQYF
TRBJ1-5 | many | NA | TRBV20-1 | TGCAGTGCTAGTAACGGGTCCGAGCGTCAGCCCCAGCATTTT | CSASNGSERQPQHF
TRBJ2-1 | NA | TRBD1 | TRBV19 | TGTGCCAGGCTTTGGGACAGGGGACACAATGAGCAGTTCTTC | CARLWDRGHNEQFF
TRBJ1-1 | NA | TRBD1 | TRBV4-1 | TGCGCCAGCACCTCAAGACCCTTTAACAGGGGAAAAGCTTTCTTT | CASTSRPFNRGKAFF
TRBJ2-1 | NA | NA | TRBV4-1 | TGCGCCAGCAGCCAAGTGCCTAGCACCAATGAGCAGTTCTTC | CASSQVPSTNEQFF
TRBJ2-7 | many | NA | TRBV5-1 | TGCGCCAGCAGCTTGGCCACGAGACAGGACTCCTACGAGCAGTACTTC | CASSLATRQDSYEQYF
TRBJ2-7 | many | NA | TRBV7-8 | TGTGCCAGCAGCTTAGCGCCCAGCGAGCAGTACTTC | CASSLAPSEQYF
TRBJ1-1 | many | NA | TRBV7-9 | TGTGCCAGCAGCTTTGAAAGAATTGAAGCTTTCTTT | CASSFERIEAFF
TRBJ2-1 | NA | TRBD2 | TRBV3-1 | TGTGCCAGCAGCCCCATTAGCGGGCGCAGTAGAGGCTACAATGAGCAGTTCTTC | CASSPISGRSRGYNEQFF
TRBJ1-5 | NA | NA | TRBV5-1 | TGCGCCAGCAGCTCCACAGGGAATAGCAATCAGCCCCAGCATTTT | CASSSTGNSNQPQHF
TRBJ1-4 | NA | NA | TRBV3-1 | TGTGCCAGCAGCCAAGAGATGGGGCGAGCTGAAAAACTGTCTTTT | CASSQEMGRAEKLSF
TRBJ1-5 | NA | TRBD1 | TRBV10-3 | TGTGCCATCAGTTTTGACAGGGAAGGCCAGCCCCAGCATTTT | CAISFDREGQPQHF
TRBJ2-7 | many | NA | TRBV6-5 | TGTGCCAGCAGTTACCCCCGAGGCAGGGGAGAATCCTACGAGCAGTACTTC | CASSYPRGRGESYEQYF
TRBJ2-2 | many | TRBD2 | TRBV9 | TGTGCCAGCAGCGTAGGACTAGCGGGAGGGGGATCGGGCACCGGGGAGCTGTTTTTT | CASSVGLAGGGSGTGELFF
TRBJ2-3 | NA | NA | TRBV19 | TGTGCCAGTGCCCCCGTAACGCGGAGCGCAGATACGCAGTATTTT | CASAPVTRSADTQYF
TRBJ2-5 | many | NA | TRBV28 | TGTGCCAGCAGTTCCTTGGAGGCAACAGTCGCGGGGGAGACCCAGTACTTC | CASSSLEATVAGETQYF
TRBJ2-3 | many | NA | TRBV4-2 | TGTGCCAGCAGCTCTATCGGGAGAGTGATGTATTTT | CASSSIGRVMYF
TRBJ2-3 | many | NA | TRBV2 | TGTGCCACTTTAGGAAGGGCCAGCACAGATACGCAGTATTTT | CATLGRASTDTQYF
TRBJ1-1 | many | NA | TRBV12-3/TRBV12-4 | TGTGCCAGCAGTTCAGGGGAAACAGGGAGCGGACGACCTCTTTTC | CASSSGETGSGRPLF
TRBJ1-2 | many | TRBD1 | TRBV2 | TGTGCCAGCAGAATACAGGGGCTGGGGTATGGCTACACCTTC | CASRIQGLGYGYTF
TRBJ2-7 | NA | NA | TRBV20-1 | TGCAGTGCTAGAGAACTGGCGGAAGGGTACGAGCAGTACTTC | CSARELAEGYEQYF